The clone carrying this T cell receptor beta chain was seen many times. Antigen specificity is unknown. A single record per CDR3 protein comes from TCRdb applying MiXCR to the 5' RACE reads. The profile covers 200,000 to 250,000 distinct CDR3 sequences, with around 19% appearing a single time and roughly 42% taken by the ten largest. The data belong to a study of CD8 T cells in ankylosing spondylitis. CDR3 length: 20 amino acids. Germline CDR1 reads DFQATT; CDR2 reads SNEGSKA (reference sequence). The V gene end was trimmed by 1 base and the J gene end by 7 bases; junction bases not matched to a gene: 18. General observations from the study: What appeared characteristic of ankylosing spondylitis blood was a TCR beta motif of eight highly homologous variants. Disease-associated clonotypes exhibited CD8+ identity and were relatively infrequent in peripheral blood.

V usage is TRBV20-1 and J usage is TRBJ2-1; 14 bases are a match to TRBD2. The TCR sequence derives from a male donor with ankylosing spondylitis. The sequenced sample was blood, either unsorted or a sorted T cell fraction (not recorded which). The CDR3 bases are TGCAGTGCTAGAGCCCCCCTTGGACTAGCGGGAGGTACGACTGGGAATGAGCAGTTCTTC. This translates into CSARAPLGLAGGTTGNEQFF.